This is a list of T cell receptor beta chains from one sample in a study of T-cell memory formation after mild COVID-19. One entry per CDR3 protein results from TCRdb running MiXCR on the 5' RACE reads. Of 400,000 to 500,000 distinct CDR3 sequences in the sample, 20% were seen once. Material: PBMCs or a T cell subset sorted from them (not recorded which). The receptors derive from an adult woman who had mild COVID-19 (a few samples of this study predate the infection). Cell type and time point are not known. Each CDR3 is given with its conserved first and last residue. A D gene is named only where the DNA matches it firmly. The size field is filled for only some rows; it gives once, few, many or a size class.

TRBJ2-7,TRBV6-1,.,TRBD2,TGTGCCAGCAGTGAGGGACTAGCGGGGATGCTCTACGAGCAGTACTTC,CASSEGLAGMLYEQYF
TRBJ2-7,TRBV4-1,.,.,TGCGCCAGCAGCCACGTTAACACCCGGACGGAGGAGCAGTACTTC,CASSHVNTRTEEQYF
TRBJ2-7,TRBV7-9,.,.,TGTGCCAGCAGCTTTACAGGAGGGGATCCCTACTACGAGCAGTACTTC,CASSFTGGDPYYEQYF
TRBJ1-2,TRBV6-5,.,.,TGTGCCAGCAGTAGGGAGGGCGCGGGCTACACCTTC,CASSREGAGYTF
TRBJ1-6,TRBV7-2,.,.,TGTGCCAGCACCATCCAGGGCCGCAATTCACCCCTCCACTTT,CASTIQGRNSPLHF
TRBJ2-3,TRBV7-9,few,.,TGTGCCAGCAGCTCACTCCTCACTTCCACAGATACGCAGTATTTT,CASSSLLTSTDTQYF
TRBJ2-5,TRBV27,.,.,TGTGCCAGCAGTTTATCGCGGGGCAGCCCTGGGCAGACCCAGTACTTC,CASSLSRGSPGQTQYF
TRBJ2-1,TRBV20-1,few,.,TGCAGTGCTAGATCGCCCAGCGGATACAATGAGCAGTTCTTC,CSARSPSGYNEQFF
TRBJ2-2,TRBV3-1,many,.,TGTGCCAGCAGCCAGATGGTTGGGTCAACCGGGGAGCTGTTTTTT,CASSQMVGSTGELFF
TRBJ2-7,TRBV7-8,.,TRBD2,TGTGCCAGCAGCTACGGGACTAGCGGGAGTTTACTCTACGAGCAGTACTTC,CASSYGTSGSLLYEQYF
TRBJ2-5,TRBV9,few,TRBD1,TGTGCCAGCAGCTATGACGGGACAGATAAAGAGACCCAGTACTTC,CASSYDGTDKETQYF
TRBJ2-1,TRBV11-2,.,.,TGTGCCAGCAGCCAATACCTCAATGAGCAGTTCTTC,CASSQYLNEQFF
TRBJ2-3,TRBV4-2,few,TRBD2,TGTGCCAGCAGCCAAGATATGGAGCGGGGGGCCAGGGATACGCAGTATTTT,CASSQDMERGARDTQYF
TRBJ1-1,TRBV5-1,.,.,TGCGCCAGCAGCTCTAGGACAGCCGACACTGAAGCTTTCTTT,CASSSRTADTEAFF
TRBJ1-1,TRBV2,few,TRBD1,TGTGCCAGCAGGGTACAGGGGTGGAACACTGAAGCTTTCTTT,CASRVQGWNTEAFF
TRBJ1-2,TRBV6-5,.,.,TGTGCCAGCAGCCGGACAAGGGGGGATGGCTACACCTTC,CASSRTRGDGYTF
TRBJ2-3,TRBV4-1,few,TRBD2,TGCGCCAGCAGCCAAGATGGGCTAGCGGGGGTTGCTAGCACAGATACGCAGTATTTT,CASSQDGLAGVASTDTQYF
TRBJ1-6,TRBV7-2,many,.,TGTGCCAGCAGCTTTTCAGGACTGGCTAATTCACCCCTCCACTTT,CASSFSGLANSPLHF
TRBJ2-1,TRBV24-1,few,TRBD2,TGTGCCACCAGTTGGGAGGGGCCGGCGGGAGCTAAGAATGAGCAGTTCTTC,CATSWEGPAGAKNEQFF
TRBJ1-1,TRBV15,.,.,TGTGCCACCAGCAACCCTACCACTGAAGCTTTCTTT,CATSNPTTEAFF
TRBJ2-4,TRBV5-5,few,.,TGTGCCAGCAGCTTGATGAACAGGGCAGCCAAAAACATTCAGTACTTC,CASSLMNRAAKNIQYF
TRBJ2-2,TRBV30,.,.,TGTGCCTGGAGAAGAACCGGGAGCAACACCGGGGAGCTGTTTTTT,CAWRRTGSNTGELFF
TRBJ1-4,TRBV12-3/TRBV12-4,.,.,TGTGCCAGCAGTTTAACGCGGAAGGACAAACTGTTTTTT,CASSLTRKDKLFF
TRBJ2-3,TRBV12-3/TRBV12-4,few,.,TGTGCCAGCAGTTCCATTGCGATCTACGATACGCAGTATTTT,CASSSIAIYDTQYF
TRBJ2-7,TRBV12-3/TRBV12-4,many,TRBD1,TGTGCCAGCAGGGACGGGACAGGGAATTACGAGCAGTACTTC,CASRDGTGNYEQYF
TRBJ2-3,TRBV21-1,.,.,TGTGCCAGAAGCAAAGACAGCGGACAGGGAAGCACAGATACGCAGTATTTT,CARSKDSGQGSTDTQYF
TRBJ2-7,TRBV3-1,.,.,TGTGCCAGCAGCCGGAGCCTAGGGTCCTACGAGCAGTACTTC,CASSRSLGSYEQYF
TRBJ1-2,TRBV12-3/TRBV12-4,few,TRBD1,TGTGCCAGCAGTGACGGACAGGGGGCGCGATCCTATGGCTACACCTTC,CASSDGQGARSYGYTF
TRBJ2-7,TRBV20-1,.,TRBD1,TGCAGTGCTAGCCACAGGGGCCCCTACGAGCAGTACTTC,CSASHRGPYEQYF
TRBJ1-1,TRBV12-3/TRBV12-4,few,.,TGTGCCAGCGGGCTTTCAAATTTCGGCACTGAAGCTTTCTTT,CASGLSNFGTEAFF
TRBJ2-6,TRBV7-9,.,.,TGTGCCAGCAGCTCTATCAATCGGACGTTAGGGGCCAACGTCCTGACTTTC,CASSSINRTLGANVLTF
TRBJ2-7,TRBV4-1,few,.,TGCGCCAGCAGCCCCCGGGGCAGGGGTTGGTACGAGCAGTACTTC,CASSPRGRGWYEQYF
TRBJ2-7,TRBV20-1,.,TRBD2,TGCAGTGCTAGAGGGACTAGAGGCTACGAGCAGTACTTC,CSARGTRGYEQYF
TRBJ2-5,TRBV4-3,few,.,TGCGCCAGCAGCCAACCACCCACAGGGACCCAGTACTTC,CASSQPPTGTQYF
TRBJ1-2,TRBV29-1,few,.,TGCAGCGTAGAAACGGACCAGGGAGGCTACACCTTC,CSVETDQGGYTF
TRBJ2-1,TRBV20-1,.,TRBD2,TGCAGTGCCGACACTCCGGGACTAGCTAGTCGTGAGCAGTTCTTC,CSADTPGLASREQFF
TRBJ2-1,TRBV19,few,TRBD2,TGTGCCAGTAGTATAGTTGGAGCGGGAGTCACACCGCCCTACAATGAGCAGTTCTTC,CASSIVGAGVTPPYNEQFF
TRBJ1-1,TRBV5-1,few,.,TGCGCCAGCAGCTTGGCCGTGGGAGGTGAAGCTTTCTTT,CASSLAVGGEAFF
TRBJ1-2,TRBV29-1,.,.,TGCAGCGCAGGGGAAGAACACTATGGCTACACCTTC,CSAGEEHYGYTF
TRBJ1-5,TRBV5-1,.,.,TGCGCCAGCAGCTTGTCCCCTGTGAGCCGGAGCAATCAGCCCCAGCATTTT,CASSLSPVSRSNQPQHF
TRBJ2-7,TRBV7-8,.,.,TGTGCCAGCAGCTTAGAGTTGGGACAATCCTACGAGCAGTACTTC,CASSLELGQSYEQYF
TRBJ1-1,TRBV11-1,.,.,TGTGCCAGCAGCTCCCCCGGGCGGGTTGAAGCTTTCTTT,CASSSPGRVEAFF
TRBJ2-1,TRBV29-1,once,.,TGCAGCGTGGGAGGGGGGAGGAGGAATGAGCAGTTCTTC,CSVGGGRRNEQFF
TRBJ1-6,TRBV2,.,.,TGTGCCAGCAGTGATGCCTCGGGGGCCCTCCACTTT,CASSDASGALHF
TRBJ2-5,TRBV5-6,.,.,TGTGCCAGCAGCTACCGTAACAGGGTTGGTGAGACCCAGTACTTC,CASSYRNRVGETQYF
TRBJ2-7,TRBV7-8,.,.,TGTGCCAGCAGCTTAGAGGTTTGGGACCTTCAGTACTTC,CASSLEVWDLQYF
TRBJ2-3,TRBV25-1,.,TRBD2,TGTGCCAGCAGCACGACTAGCAGCAGCACAGATACGCAGTATTTT,CASSTTSSSTDTQYF